The clone carrying this T cell receptor beta chain appeared a few times. Its antigen remains unknown. Template switching supplied a universal primer site; unique molecular identifiers were carried on the cDNA. One entry per CDR3 protein, called by TCRdb with MiXCR from the 5' RACE reads. The sample lists around 960,000 distinct CDR3 sequences; approximately 13% were seen once. This entry is derived from a study of identical twins. Regarding the study as a whole: Whereas memory repertoires showed no such difference, abundant cord blood beta clonotypes carried fewer insertions. Instead of following the same donors, the conclusions were based on cross-sectional statistical analysis. Potential partial confounding of zero-insertion analyses by invariant MAIT and iNKT cells was noted.

CDR3 length: 12 amino acids. The germline V gene has CDR1 LGHDT and CDR2 YNNKEL (reference sequence). Deletions cut 1 base from V and 4 bases from J, with 4 bases between. Another study also made use of these data, one on yellow fever vaccine responses in identical twins.

This receptor was obtained from a woman between 18 and 29 years old in good health. Sequencing was carried out using PBMCs. The V gene is TRBV3-1, the J gene TRBJ2-5, with D hard to call. CDR3 region: CASSQVIETQYF. In nucleotides, the CDR3 is TGTGCCAGCAGCCAAGTCATAGAGACCCAGTACTTC.